This TCR beta chain was identified in a study of CD8+ T cells in alopecia areata. About the study: Female C3H/HeJ mice aged about 6-11 weeks received skin from roughly 6-12-month-old C3H/HeJ donors with spontaneous alopecia. Study results and caveats: Normal scalp showed lower clonality than lesional scalp, especially alopecia totalis/universalis.

The authors extracted RNA and reverse transcribed it into cDNA as the sequencing template. TCRdb keeps only in-frame clones here, not all; method: immunoSEQ multiplex PCR. The specimen has around 100,000 clones, none found just once. CDR1 and CDR2 (germline): NSHNY, SYGAGN. Trimming stripped 0 bases from V and 0 bases from J, with 7 bases between. This CDR3 contains 16 residues. As regards this clone: Its antigen remains unknown. At residue 13, the TCRdb protein and translated DNA are inconsistent; the protein given comes from the DNA. Mouse names are used for the genes. Coverage ceases 3 residues before the CDR3 finishes, and the germline J gene fills in the end.

This chain connects TRBV13-1 to TRBJ1-6; D gene unclear. TRBJ1-6 is an open reading frame, and its role is uncertain. Sequencing was performed on lesional skin. The TCR originated in a C3H/HeJ mouse with alopecia areata. The mouse line has the MHC haplotype H2-k. The CDR3 reads CASSDAWGSYNSPLYF. The covered CDR3 bases are TGTGCCAGCAGTGATGCTTGGGGTTCCTATAATTCGCCC.